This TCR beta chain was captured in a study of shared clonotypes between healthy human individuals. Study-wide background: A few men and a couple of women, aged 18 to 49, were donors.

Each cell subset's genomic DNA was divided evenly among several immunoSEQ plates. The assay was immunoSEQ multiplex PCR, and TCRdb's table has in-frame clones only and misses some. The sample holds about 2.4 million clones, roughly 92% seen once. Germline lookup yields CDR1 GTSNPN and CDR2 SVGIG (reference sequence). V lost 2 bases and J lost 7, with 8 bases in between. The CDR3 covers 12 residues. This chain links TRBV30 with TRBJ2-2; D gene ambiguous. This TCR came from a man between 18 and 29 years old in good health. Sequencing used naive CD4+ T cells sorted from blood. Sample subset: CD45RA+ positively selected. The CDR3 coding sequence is TGTGCCTGGAGTCGTGGGAACGGGGAGCTGTTTTTT. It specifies CAWSRGNGELFF.